This entry concerns a single T cell receptor (beta chain). Its specificity is unknown. This CDR3 spans 12 amino acids. The V gene lost 4 bases and the J gene lost 10 bases, with 8 bases spanning the gap. The V gene's germline CDR1 is ENHRY and CDR2 SYGVKD. Clones were sequenced by immunoSEQ multiplex PCR, and TCRdb holds only the in-frame ones, with some missing. The table has tens of thousands of clones, 60% to 85% seen once. The data are from a study of pediatric ulcerative colitis. Across the whole study: Ulcerative colitis patients had pancolitis or left-sided colitis, with confirming histology.

The study's findings and limits: Blood-rectal clonal overlap within each person was significantly higher in ulcerative colitis patients than controls. Rectal repertoires separated controls, mild-moderate and acute severe colitis. This repertoire reflects total lymphocytes rather than subpopulations like regulatory T cells.

Rectal tissue came from one to two pinch biopsies taken at colonoscopy. Sequencing used gut tissue. V and J are TRBV10-3 and TRBJ1-6; D is ambiguous. The source is a girl aged 10 to 17 with moderate ulcerative colitis. The CDR3 spells CAISVGNSPLHF. The CDR3 nucleotides are TGTGCCATCAGTGTAGGTAACTCACCCCTCCACTTT.